Below are 5 T cell receptor beta chains sequenced from a single sample in a study of cytomegalovirus exposure and HLA in healthy donors. Primers for the PCR totalled 60 Vbeta and 13 Jbeta. TCRdb's copy holds only in-frame clones and misses some; the assay was immunoSEQ multiplex PCR. Here the sample spans some 90,000 clones, 60% to 85% being singletons. The sample consisted of PBMCs. Receptors originate from a boy between 5 and 17 years old in good health and CMV-seronegative.

The rearrangement uses TRBV28 and TRBJ2-7; possibly TRBD1 for D (5 bases). Germline values: CDR1 MDHEN, CDR2 SYDVKM. The ends were cut back, 2 bases at V and 7 bases at J, with 9 bases in the middle. This CDR3 region has 12 residues. In DNA, the CDR3 is TGTGCCAGCAGTTTAATGACAGCAGAGCAGTACTTC. Residues: CASSLMTAEQYF.

The genes are TRBV4-2 and TRBJ2-7; 8 bases are shared with TRBD1. This CDR3 spans 15 amino acids. After removal of 1 base from V and 4 bases from J, the junction contained 6 bases not matched to a gene. Germline-derived CDR1 and CDR2 are LGHNA and YNFKEQ. The CDR3 loop is CASSQVSGGAYEQYF. CDR3 sequence (DNA): TGTGCCAGCAGCCAAGTCTCAGGGGGCGCTTACGAGCAGTACTTC.

The DNA of the CDR3 is TGCGCCAGCAGCCAAGAACGGACAGGAGGCGAGCAGTACTTC. The encoded protein is CASSQERTGGEQYF. The V gene is TRBV4-1, the J gene TRBJ2-7, with 7 bases fitting TRBD1. J lost 6 bases, V lost 0 bases, and 5 bases had no gene match. CDR3 length equals 14 residues. The V gene's germline CDR1 is MGHRA and CDR2 YSYEKL.

The chain links TRBV6-5 to TRBJ1-2; D is possibly TRBD1 (6 bases). This CDR3 contains 13 residues. V lost 5 bases to trimming and J lost 7 bases, with 14 bases between them. Germline loops: CDR1 MNHEY, CDR2 SVGAGI. The CDR3 region is CASSPNRARGYTF. The CDR3 DNA is TGTGCCAGCAGTCCGAACAGGGCACGTGGCTACACCTTC.

V gene TRBV7-2 combines with J gene TRBJ2-7, with 7 bases fitting TRBD1. The CDR3 contains 15 residues. V was clipped by 5 bases and J by 1 base; unmatched bases: 8. The V gene's germline CDR1 is SGHTA and CDR2 FQGNSA. CDR3: CASSPRQGVSYEQYF. The CDR3 region has the DNA TGTGCCAGCAGCCCACGACAGGGTGTTTCCTACGAGCAGTACTTC. Together with reference TRBV7-2 and TRBJ2-7, the CDR3 gives the full variable domain: GAGVSQSPSNKVTEKGKDVELRCDPISGHTALYWYRQSLGQGLEFLIYFQGNSAPDKSGLPSDRFSAERTGGSVSTLTIQRTQQEDSAVYLCASSPRQGVSYEQYFGPGTRLTVT.